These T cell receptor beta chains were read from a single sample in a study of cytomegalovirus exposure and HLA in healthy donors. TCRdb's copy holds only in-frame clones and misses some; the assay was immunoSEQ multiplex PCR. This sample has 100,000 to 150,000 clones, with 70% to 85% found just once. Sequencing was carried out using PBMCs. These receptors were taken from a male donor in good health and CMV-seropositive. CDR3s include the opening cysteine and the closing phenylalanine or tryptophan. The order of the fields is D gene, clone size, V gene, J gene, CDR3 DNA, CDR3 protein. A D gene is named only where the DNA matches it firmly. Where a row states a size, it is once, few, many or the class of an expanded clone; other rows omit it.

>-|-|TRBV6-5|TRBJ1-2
TGTGCCAGCAGTTACAGGGAGGGTCTGGGTGGCTACACCTTC
CASSYREGLGGYTF
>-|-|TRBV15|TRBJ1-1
TGTGCCACCAGCAGAGATCCCCAGGCGAACACTGAAGCTTTCTTT
CATSRDPQANTEAFF
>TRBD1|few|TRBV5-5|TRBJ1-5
TGTGCCAGCAGCGAGGACAGGCGGTATAGCAATCAGCCCCAGCATTTT
CASSEDRRYSNQPQHF
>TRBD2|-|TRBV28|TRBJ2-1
TGTGCCAGCAGTTCTCAGCGGGAGTTCAAGTTCTTC
CASSSQREFKFF
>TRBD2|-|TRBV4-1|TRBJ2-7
TGCGCCAGCAGCCAGCACGGCGGGGGGAATAGCTACGAGCAGTACTTC
CASSQHGGGNSYEQYF
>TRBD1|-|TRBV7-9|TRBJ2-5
TGTGCCAGCAGCTCAGAATCCGGGACAGGGGAGACCCAGTACTTC
CASSSESGTGETQYF
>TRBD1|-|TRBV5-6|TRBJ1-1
TGTGCCAGCAGCCTTTTCGGGACAGGAAACACTGAAGCTTTCTTT
CASSLFGTGNTEAFF
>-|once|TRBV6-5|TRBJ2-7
TGTGCCAGCAGCCTGGGCCAGACCTACGAGCAGTACTTC
CASSLGQTYEQYF
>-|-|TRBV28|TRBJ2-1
TGTGCCAGCAGCTCTCAACTAGTGAATGAGCAGTTCTTC
CASSSQLVNEQFF
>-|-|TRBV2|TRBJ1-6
TGTGCCAGCAGCCGGGATTCACCCCTCCACTTT
CASSRDSPLHF
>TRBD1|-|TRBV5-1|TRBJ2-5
TGCGCCAGCAGCTTGGGGACAGGGGGGTACCAAGAGACCCAGTACTTC
CASSLGTGGYQETQYF
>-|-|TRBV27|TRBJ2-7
TGTGCCAGCAGTTTGTCTGCGAAGCCCTACGAGCAGTACTTC
CASSLSAKPYEQYF
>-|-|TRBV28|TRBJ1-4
TGTGCCAGCAGTTTATTGCACAGTGAAAAACTGTTTTTT
CASSLLHSEKLFF
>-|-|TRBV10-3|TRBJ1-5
TGTGCCATCAGTGGACAGGCGACGAATCAGCCCCAGCATTTT
CAISGQATNQPQHF
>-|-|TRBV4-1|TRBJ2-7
TGCGCCAGCAGCCAAGATCGATTCCCCGGGGACGAGCAGTACTTC
CASSQDRFPGDEQYF
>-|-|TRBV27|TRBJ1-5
TGTGCCAGCAGTCCCGAGACAAAGCATTTT
CASSPETKHF
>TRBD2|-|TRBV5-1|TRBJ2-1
TGCGCCAGCAGGCGGCGGGAGAGCTCCTACAATGAGCAGTTCTTC
CASRRRESSYNEQFF
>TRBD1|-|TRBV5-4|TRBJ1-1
TGTGCCAGCAGCTTGGCCAACAGGGGAGGCACTGAAGCTTTCTTT
CASSLANRGGTEAFF
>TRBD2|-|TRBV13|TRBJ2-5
TGTGCCAGCAGCCAAGGACTAGAACGGGAGACCCAGTACTTC
CASSQGLERETQYF
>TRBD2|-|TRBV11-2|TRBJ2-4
TGTGCCAGCAGCTTAGTGGGGGGGGTAGCCAAAAACATTCAGTACTTC
CASSLVGGVAKNIQYF
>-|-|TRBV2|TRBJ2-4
TGTGCCAGCAGTGATGACGGGGGTGAAAACATTCAGTACTTC
CASSDDGGENIQYF
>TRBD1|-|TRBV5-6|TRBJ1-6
TGTGCCAGCAGCTTGGTACCGACAGGGGGCCTTTCACCCCTCCACTTT
CASSLVPTGGLSPLHF
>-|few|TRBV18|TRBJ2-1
TGTGCCAGCTCACCACCGAGTGAAGCGCGTGAGCAGTTCTTC
CASSPPSEAREQFF
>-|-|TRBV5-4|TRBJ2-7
TGTGCCAGCAGCCTGGATCCGGCCTACGAGCAGTACTTC
CASSLDPAYEQYF
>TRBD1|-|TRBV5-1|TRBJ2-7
TGCGCCAGCAGGGCCGGGACAGTTTACGAGCAGTACTTC
CASRAGTVYEQYF
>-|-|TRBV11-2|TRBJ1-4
TGTGCCAGCAGCTTAGAAGGCGGAGCTAATGAAAAACTGTTTTTT
CASSLEGGANEKLFF
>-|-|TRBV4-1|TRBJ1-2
TGCGCCAGCAGCCAACTACAGGGAGCTAACTATGGCTACACCTTC
CASSQLQGANYGYTF
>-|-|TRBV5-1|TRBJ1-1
TGCGCCAGCAGCTTGGGGCAGGAAGCTTTCTTT
CASSLGQEAFF
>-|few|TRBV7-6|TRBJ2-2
TGTGCCAGCAGCTCGACCCAGCGCTGGAACACCGGGGAGCTGTTTTTT
CASSSTQRWNTGELFF
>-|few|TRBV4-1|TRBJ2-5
TGCGCCAGCAGCCAAGGGTCAGGGGATCAAGAGACCCAGTACTTC
CASSQGSGDQETQYF
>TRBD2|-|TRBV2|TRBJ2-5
TGTGCCAGCAGTGTAGGACTAGCGGGAGCAGAGACCCAGTACTTC
CASSVGLAGAETQYF
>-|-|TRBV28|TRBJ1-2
TGTGCCGGTGGAAGGGGGTATGGCTACACCTTC
CAGGRGYGYTF
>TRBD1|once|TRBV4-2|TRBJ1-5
TGTGCCAGCAGCCAGCGGACAGGGGCCGAATATAATCAGCCCCAGCATTTT
CASSQRTGAEYNQPQHF
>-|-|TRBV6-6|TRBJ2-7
TGTGCCAGCAGTTACACCGACAGGTCCTACGAGCAGTACTTC
CASSYTDRSYEQYF
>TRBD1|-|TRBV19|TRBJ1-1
TGTGCCAGGAAACAGGGGGCCGTTGGCACTGAAGCTTTCTTT
CARKQGAVGTEAFF
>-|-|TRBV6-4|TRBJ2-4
TGTGCCAGCAGTGACCCCTCCCGGAAGAAGTTATTGTTTGGCAAAAACAGTCAGTACTTC
CASSDPSRKKLLFGKNSQYF
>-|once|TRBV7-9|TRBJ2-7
TGTTCCAGCAGTCGGACTACCCCCTACGAGCAGTACTTC
CSSSRTTPYEQYF
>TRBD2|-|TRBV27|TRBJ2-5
TGTGCCAGCAGTTTACTAGCGGAGCAAGAGACCCAGTACTTC
CASSLLAEQETQYF
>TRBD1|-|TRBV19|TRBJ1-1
TGTGCCAGTAGACGGGGGACAGGGAGGACTGAAGCTTTCTTT
CASRRGTGRTEAFF
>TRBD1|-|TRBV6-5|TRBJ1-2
TGTGCCAGCGGGTTTGGACCGGGACAGGGGTATGGCTACACCTTC
CASGFGPGQGYGYTF
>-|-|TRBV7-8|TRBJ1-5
TGTGCCAGCAGCTCCAACACAGGTTGGCAGCCCCAGCATTTT
CASSSNTGWQPQHF
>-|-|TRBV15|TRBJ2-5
TGCGCCACCAGCACCAGGACAGTCCAAGAGACCCAGTACTTC
CATSTRTVQETQYF
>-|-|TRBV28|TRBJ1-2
TGTGCCAGCAGCCAGGGTCGGAAGTATGGCTACACCTTC
CASSQGRKYGYTF
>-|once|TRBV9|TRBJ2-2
TGTGCCAGCAGCGTAGCAGGCGGGGAGTTCACCGGGGAGCTGTTTTTT
CASSVAGGEFTGELFF
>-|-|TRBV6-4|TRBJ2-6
TGTGCCAGCAGTGACGGGGGGGCCAACGGCCTGACTTTC
CASSDGGANGLTF
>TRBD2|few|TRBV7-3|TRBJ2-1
TGTGCCAGCAGCCCCACGGCTAGCGGGAGGAATGAGCAGTTCTTC
CASSPTASGRNEQFF
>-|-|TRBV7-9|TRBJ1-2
TGTGCCAGCAGCAAGGGACAAGGGGGCTATGGCTACACCTTC
CASSKGQGGYGYTF
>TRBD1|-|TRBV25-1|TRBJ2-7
TGTGCCAGCAGTCCCGGGACAGGGGGTTACGAGCAGTACTTC
CASSPGTGGYEQYF
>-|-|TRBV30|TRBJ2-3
TGTGCCTGGAGCCCCGACTGGGGCACAGATACGCAGTATTTT
CAWSPDWGTDTQYF
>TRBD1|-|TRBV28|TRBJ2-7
TGTGCCAGCACCTTCTCTTCGGGACAGGGCTACGAGCAGTACTTC
CASTFSSGQGYEQYF
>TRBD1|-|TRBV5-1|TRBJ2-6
TGCGCCAGCAGGTTCGAGGGGACAGGGAGCTCTGGGGCCAACGTCCTGACTTTC
CASRFEGTGSSGANVLTF
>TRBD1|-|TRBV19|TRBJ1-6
TGTGCCAGTAGTACCCGGGACAGCCACAATTCACCCCTCCACTTT
CASSTRDSHNSPLHF
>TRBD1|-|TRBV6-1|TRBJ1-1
TGTGCCAGCAGACGACAGGGGTCGAACACTGAAGCTTTCTTT
CASRRQGSNTEAFF